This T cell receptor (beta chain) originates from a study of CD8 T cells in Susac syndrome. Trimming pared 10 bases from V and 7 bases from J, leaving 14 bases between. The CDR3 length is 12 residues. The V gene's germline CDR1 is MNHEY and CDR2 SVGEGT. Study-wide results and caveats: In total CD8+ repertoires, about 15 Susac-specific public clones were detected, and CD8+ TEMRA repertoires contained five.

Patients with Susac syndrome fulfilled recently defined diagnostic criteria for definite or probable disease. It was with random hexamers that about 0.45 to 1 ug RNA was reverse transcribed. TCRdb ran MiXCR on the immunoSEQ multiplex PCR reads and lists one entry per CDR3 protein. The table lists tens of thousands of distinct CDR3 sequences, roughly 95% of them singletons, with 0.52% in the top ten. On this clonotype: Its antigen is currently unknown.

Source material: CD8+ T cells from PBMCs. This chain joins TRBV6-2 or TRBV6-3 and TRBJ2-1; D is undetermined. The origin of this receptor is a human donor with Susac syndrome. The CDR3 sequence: CATRPLENEQFF. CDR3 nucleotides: TGTGCCACTCGTCCCCTGGAAAATGAGCAGTTCTTC.